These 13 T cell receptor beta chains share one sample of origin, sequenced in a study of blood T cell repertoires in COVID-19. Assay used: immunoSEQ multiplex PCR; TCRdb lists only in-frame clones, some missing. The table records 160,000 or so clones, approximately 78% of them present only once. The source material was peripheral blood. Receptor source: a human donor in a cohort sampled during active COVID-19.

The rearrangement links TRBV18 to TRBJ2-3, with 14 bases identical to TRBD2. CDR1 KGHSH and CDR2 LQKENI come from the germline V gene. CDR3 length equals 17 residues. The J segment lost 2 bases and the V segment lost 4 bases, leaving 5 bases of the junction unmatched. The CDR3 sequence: CASSHRTSGRNTDTQYF. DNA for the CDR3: TGTGCCAGCTCACACCGGACTAGCGGGAGGAACACAGATACGCAGTATTTT. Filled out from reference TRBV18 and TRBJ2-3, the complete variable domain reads NAGVMQNPRHLVRRRGQEARLRCSPMKGHSHVYWYRQLPEEGLKFMVYLQKENIIDESGMPKERFSAEFPKEGPSILRIQQVVRGDSAAYFCASSHRTSGRNTDTQYFGPGTRLTVL.

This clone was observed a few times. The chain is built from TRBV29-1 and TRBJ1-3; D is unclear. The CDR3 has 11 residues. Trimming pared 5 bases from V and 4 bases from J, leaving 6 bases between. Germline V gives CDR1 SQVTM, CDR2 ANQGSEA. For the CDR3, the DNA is TGCAGCGTTCTTGTCGGAAACACCATATATTTT. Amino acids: CSVLVGNTIYF.

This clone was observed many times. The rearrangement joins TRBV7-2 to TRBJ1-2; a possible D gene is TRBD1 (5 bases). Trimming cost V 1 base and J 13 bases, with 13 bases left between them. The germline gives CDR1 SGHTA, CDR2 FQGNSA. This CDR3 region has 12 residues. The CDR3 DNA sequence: TGTGCCAGCAGCTTAGATGGGGCGGCGCGCACCTTC. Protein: CASSLDGAARTF.

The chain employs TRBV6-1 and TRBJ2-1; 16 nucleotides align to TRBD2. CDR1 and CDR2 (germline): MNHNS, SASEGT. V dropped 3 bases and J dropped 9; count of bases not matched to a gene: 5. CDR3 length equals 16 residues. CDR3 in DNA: TGTGCCAGCAGTGAGGGACTAGCGGGGGGGCCGGGTGAGCAGTTCTTC. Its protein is CASSEGLAGGPGEQFF.

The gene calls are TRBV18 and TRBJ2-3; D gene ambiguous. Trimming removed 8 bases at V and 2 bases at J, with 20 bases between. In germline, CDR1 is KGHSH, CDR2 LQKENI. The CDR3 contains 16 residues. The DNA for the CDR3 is TGTGCCAGCCACGACGGCGCCGGGTCCCACACAGATACGCAGTATTTT. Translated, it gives CASHDGAGSHTDTQYF.

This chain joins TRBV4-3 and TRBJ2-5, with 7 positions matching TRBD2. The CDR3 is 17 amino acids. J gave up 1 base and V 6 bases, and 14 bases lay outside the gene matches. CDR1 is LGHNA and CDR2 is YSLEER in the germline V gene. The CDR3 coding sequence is TGCGCCAGCAGTCCCCCCGGACTAGTCAGGACCCAAGAGACCCAGTACTTC. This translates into CASSPPGLVRTQETQYF.

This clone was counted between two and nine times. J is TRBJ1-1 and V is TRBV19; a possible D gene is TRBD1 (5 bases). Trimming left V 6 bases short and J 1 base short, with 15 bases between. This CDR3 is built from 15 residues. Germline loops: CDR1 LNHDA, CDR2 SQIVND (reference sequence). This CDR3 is CASSLFLTANTEAFF. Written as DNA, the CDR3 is TGTGCCAGTAGCTTATTTTTGACAGCGAACACTGAAGCTTTCTTT.

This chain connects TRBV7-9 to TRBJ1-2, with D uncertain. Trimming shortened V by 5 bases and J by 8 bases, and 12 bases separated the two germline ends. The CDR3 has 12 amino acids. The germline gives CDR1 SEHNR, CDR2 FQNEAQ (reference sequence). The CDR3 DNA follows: TGTGCCAGCAGCGCCGGCGGTGAGGGCTACACCTTC. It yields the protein CASSAGGEGYTF. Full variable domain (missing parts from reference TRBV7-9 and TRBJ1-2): DTGVSQNPRHKITKRGQNVTFRCDPISEHNRLYWYRQTLGQGPEFLTYFQNEAQLEKSRLLSDRFSAERPKGSFSTLEIQRTEQGDSAMYLCASSAGGEGYTFGSGTRLTVV.

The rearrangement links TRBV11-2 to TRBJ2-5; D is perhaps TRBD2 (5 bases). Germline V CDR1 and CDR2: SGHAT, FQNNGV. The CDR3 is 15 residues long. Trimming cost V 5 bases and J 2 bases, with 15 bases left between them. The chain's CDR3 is CASSNSGGGQETQYF. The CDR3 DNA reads TGTGCCAGCAGCAATTCCGGCGGCGGGCAAGAGACCCAGTACTTC.

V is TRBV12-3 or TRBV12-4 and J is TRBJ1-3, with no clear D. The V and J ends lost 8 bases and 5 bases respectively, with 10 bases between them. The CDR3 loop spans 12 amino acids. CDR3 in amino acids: CASGPGRNTIYF. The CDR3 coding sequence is TGTGCCAGCGGCCCGGGGAGAAACACCATATATTTT.

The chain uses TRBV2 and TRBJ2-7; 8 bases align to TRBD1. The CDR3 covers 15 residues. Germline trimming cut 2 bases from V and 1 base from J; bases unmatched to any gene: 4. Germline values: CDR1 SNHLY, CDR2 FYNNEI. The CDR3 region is CASSERQGASYEQYF. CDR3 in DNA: TGTGCCAGCAGTGAAAGGCAGGGGGCTTCCTACGAGCAGTACTTC.

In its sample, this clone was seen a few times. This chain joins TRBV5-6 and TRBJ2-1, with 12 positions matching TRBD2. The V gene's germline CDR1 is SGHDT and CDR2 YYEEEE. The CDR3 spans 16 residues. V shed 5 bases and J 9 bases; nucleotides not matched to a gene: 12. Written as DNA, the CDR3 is TGTGCCAGCAGTACCTGGAAAGGACTAGCGGGAACTGAGCAGTTCTTC. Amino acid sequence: CASSTWKGLAGTEQFF.

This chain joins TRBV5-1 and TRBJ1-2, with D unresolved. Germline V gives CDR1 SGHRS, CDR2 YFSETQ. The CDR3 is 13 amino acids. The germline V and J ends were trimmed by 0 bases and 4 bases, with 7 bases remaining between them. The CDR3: CASSLAQSYGYTF. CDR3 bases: TGCGCCAGCAGCTTGGCCCAGTCCTATGGCTACACCTTC.